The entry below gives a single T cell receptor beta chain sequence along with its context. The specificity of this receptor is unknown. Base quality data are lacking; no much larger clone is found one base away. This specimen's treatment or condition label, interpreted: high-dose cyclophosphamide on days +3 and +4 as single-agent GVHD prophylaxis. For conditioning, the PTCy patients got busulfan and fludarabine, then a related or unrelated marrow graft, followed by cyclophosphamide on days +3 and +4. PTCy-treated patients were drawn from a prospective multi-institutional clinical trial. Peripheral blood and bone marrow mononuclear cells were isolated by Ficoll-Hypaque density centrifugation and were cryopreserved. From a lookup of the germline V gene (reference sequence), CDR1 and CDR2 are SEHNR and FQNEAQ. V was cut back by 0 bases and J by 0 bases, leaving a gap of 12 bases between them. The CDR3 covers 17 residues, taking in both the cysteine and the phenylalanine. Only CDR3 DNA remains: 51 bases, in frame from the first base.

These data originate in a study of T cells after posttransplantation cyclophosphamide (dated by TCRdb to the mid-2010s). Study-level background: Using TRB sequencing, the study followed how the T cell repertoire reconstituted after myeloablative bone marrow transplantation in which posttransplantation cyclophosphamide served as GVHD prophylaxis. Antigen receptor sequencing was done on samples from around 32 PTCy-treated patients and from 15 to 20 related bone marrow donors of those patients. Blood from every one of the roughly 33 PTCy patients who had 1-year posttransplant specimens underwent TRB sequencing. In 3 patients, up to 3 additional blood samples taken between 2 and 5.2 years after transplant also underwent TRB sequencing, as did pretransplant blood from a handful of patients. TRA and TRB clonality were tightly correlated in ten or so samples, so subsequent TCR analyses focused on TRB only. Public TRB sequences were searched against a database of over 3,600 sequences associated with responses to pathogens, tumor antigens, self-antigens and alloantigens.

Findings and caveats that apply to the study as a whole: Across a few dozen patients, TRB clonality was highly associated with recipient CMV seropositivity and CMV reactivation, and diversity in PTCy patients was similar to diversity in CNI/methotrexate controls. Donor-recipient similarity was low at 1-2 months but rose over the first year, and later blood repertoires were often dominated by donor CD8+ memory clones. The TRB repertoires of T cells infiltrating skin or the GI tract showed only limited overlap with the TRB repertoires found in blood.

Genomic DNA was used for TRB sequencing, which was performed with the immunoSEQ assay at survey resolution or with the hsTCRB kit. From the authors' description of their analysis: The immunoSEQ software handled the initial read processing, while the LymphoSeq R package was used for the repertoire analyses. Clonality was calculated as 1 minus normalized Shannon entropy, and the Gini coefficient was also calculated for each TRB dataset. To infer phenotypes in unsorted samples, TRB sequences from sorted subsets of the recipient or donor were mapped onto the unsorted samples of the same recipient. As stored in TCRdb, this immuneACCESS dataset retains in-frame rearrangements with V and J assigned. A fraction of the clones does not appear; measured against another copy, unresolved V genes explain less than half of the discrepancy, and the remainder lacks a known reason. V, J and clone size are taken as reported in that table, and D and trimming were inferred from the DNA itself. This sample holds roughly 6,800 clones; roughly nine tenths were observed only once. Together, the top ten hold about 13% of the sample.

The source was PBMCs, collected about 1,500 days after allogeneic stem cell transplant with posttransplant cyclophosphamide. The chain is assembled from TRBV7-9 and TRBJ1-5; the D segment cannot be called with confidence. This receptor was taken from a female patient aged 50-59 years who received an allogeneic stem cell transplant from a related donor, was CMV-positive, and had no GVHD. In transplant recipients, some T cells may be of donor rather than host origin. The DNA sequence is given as TGTGCCAGCAGCTTAGCGCGGGTGATATATAGCAATCAGCCCCAGCATTTT. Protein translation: CASSLARVIYSNQPQHF.